The 26 T cell receptor beta chains given below trace back to one sample, sequenced in a study of blood T cell repertoires in COVID-19. Profiling relied on immunoSEQ multiplex PCR, and the TCRdb table lists in-frame clones only, not all of them. The sample has 200,000 to 300,000 clones; 88% are singletons. Material: peripheral blood. Receptors originate from a man older than 75 with acute or convalescent COVID-19.

The chain carries TRBV28 and TRBJ2-1; D is undetermined. The V gene lost 3 bases and the J gene lost 4 bases, with 7 bases spanning the gap. The germline CDR1 and CDR2 sequences are MDHEN and SYDVKM. The CDR3 totals 13 residues. This chain's CDR3 is CASSFGSYNEQFF. The CDR3 DNA is TGTGCCAGCAGTTTTGGTAGTTACAATGAGCAGTTCTTC.

The chain carries TRBV7-9 and TRBJ2-1, with 8 bases that match TRBD1. CDR1 is SEHNR, CDR2 FQNEAQ, per germline (reference sequence). The CDR3 totals 15 residues. Trimming at V came to 5 bases and at J to 8 bases, leaving 11 bases not matched to a gene. The CDR3 here is CASSPRRGQAYEQFF. CDR3 DNA: TGTGCCAGCAGCCCTAGGAGGGGACAGGCCTATGAGCAGTTCTTC.

This chain joins TRBV29-1 and TRBJ2-5, with 7 nucleotides matching TRBD1. The CDR3 has 13 residues. Trimming took 6 bases from V and 7 from J; bases not matched to a gene: 11. CDR1 SQVTM and CDR2 ANQGSEA come from the germline V gene. The CDR3, as DNA: TGCAGCGTGGTTGGACAGGCCCCGGGGACCCAGTACTTC. It yields the protein CSVVGQAPGTQYF.

The gene calls are TRBV28 and TRBJ1-5; D call uncertain. Germline-derived CDR1 and CDR2 are MDHEN and SYDVKM. The CDR3 covers 13 residues. V lost 6 bases, J lost 0 bases, and 6 bases lay in between. DNA of the CDR3: TGTGCCAGCAGGTTACATAGCAATCAGCCCCAGCATTTT. Translated: CASRLHSNQPQHF.

CDR3: CASSSTVTNTEAFF. The CDR3 DNA sequence: TGTGCCAGCAGCTCGACAGTTACGAACACTGAAGCTTTCTTT. The chain links TRBV11-2 to TRBJ1-1; tentatively, D is TRBD1 (5 bases). CDR1 is SGHAT and CDR2 is FQNNGV in the germline V gene. This CDR3 has 14 amino acids. V gave up 4 bases and J gave up 1 base, with 10 bases separating them.

The chain has TRBV6-2 or TRBV6-3 and TRBJ2-3; possibly TRBD1 for D (5 bases). Trimming removed 0 bases from V and 7 bases from J, with 8 bases in between. Per the germline V gene, CDR1 is MNHEY and CDR2 is SVGEGT. This CDR3 contains 13 residues. In nucleotides, the CDR3 is TGTGCCAGCAGTTACTCTCAGGGTTATACGCAGTATTTT. It specifies CASSYSQGYTQYF.

The rearrangement links TRBV5-6 to TRBJ2-7; a weak D match, TRBD1 (8 bases). The CDR3 totals 16 residues. CDR1 and CDR2 (germline): SGHDT, YYEEEE. V was pared by 1 base and J by 5 bases, with 19 bases between. CDR3 sequence: CASSLYQGAGVDEQYF. As DNA, the CDR3 is TGTGCCAGCAGCTTGTATCAGGGGGCGGGGGTCGACGAGCAGTACTTC.

The chain has TRBV7-3 and TRBJ1-1; D remains unclear. Germline loops: CDR1 SGHTA, CDR2 FQGTGA. This CDR3 contains 13 residues. V shed 2 bases and J shed 0 bases, with 4 bases lying between them. The CDR3 loop reads CASSLEMNTEAFF. In DNA form, the CDR3 reads TGTGCCAGCAGCTTAGAGATGAACACTGAAGCTTTCTTT.

The V call is TRBV2, the J call TRBJ1-2; perhaps TRBD1 as D (6 bases). Germline values: CDR1 SNHLY, CDR2 FYNNEI. The CDR3 is 11 residues long. The V and J ends lost 8 bases and 8 bases respectively, with 12 bases between them. In DNA, the CDR3 is TGTGCCAGCGCGGGGGGCCTAGGCTACACCTTC. It specifies CASAGGLGYTF.

The sample holds one count of this clone. The genes are TRBV5-1 and TRBJ2-2; 10 nucleotides agree with TRBD2. Trimming at V came to 3 bases and at J to 3 bases, leaving 17 bases not matched to a gene. In germline, CDR1 is SGHRS, CDR2 YFSETQ. This CDR3 contains 20 residues. The CDR3: CASSSSGASGRIGDTGELFF. Written as DNA, the CDR3 is TGCGCCAGCAGCTCCAGCGGGGCTAGCGGGAGAATTGGGGACACCGGGGAGCTGTTTTTT.

This rearrangement joins TRBV24-1 to TRBJ2-1; 8 bases are a match to TRBD1. The V gene end was trimmed by 2 bases and the J gene end by 4 bases; junction bases not matched to a gene: 3. CDR1 and CDR2 from the germline V gene are KGHDR and SFDVKD. The CDR3 runs to 15 residues. DNA for the CDR3: TGTGCCACCAGTGATTACAGGACAGGGTACAATGAGCAGTTCTTC. Its protein is CATSDYRTGYNEQFF.

The V gene is TRBV12-3 or TRBV12-4, the J gene TRBJ2-7; TRBD1 might be the D (7 bases). V lost 6 bases to trimming and J lost 9 bases, with 15 bases between them. This CDR3 has 12 residues. CDR3 sequence: CASRRDRAGQYF. The CDR3 DNA follows: TGTGCCAGCAGGAGGGACAGAGCGGGGCAGTACTTC.

V usage is TRBV11-2 and J usage is TRBJ2-7, with 8 bases that match TRBD2. CDR1 is SGHAT, CDR2 FQNNGV, per germline. This CDR3 contains 14 residues. Trimming cost V 4 bases and J 5 bases; bases outside gene matches: 7. CDR3 coding DNA: TGTGCCAGCAGCTCCGAGCGGGAGTCGGACGAGCAGTACTTC. Translated: CASSSERESDEQYF.

This clone has a single count. V is TRBV11-3 and J is TRBJ2-2; D is ambiguous. The CDR3 consists of 13 residues. Germline values: CDR1 SGHNT, CDR2 YENEEA. The germline V and J ends were trimmed by 5 bases and 0 bases, with 4 bases remaining between them. Here the CDR3 reads CASSSANTGELFF. The CDR3 DNA reads as TGTGCCAGCAGCAGCGCGAACACCGGGGAGCTGTTTTTT.

The chain recombines TRBV5-1 with TRBJ1-6; 11 positions agree with TRBD1. From germline, CDR1 is SGHRS and CDR2 YFSETQ. The CDR3 is made up of 16 amino acids. The V segment lost 3 bases and the J segment 5 bases; nucleotides outside the gene matches: 4. DNA of the CDR3: TGCGCCAGCAGCTCTGGACAGGGGGCCGATAATTCACCCCTCCACTTT. Protein product: CASSSGQGADNSPLHF.

This clone was counted once. The chain is built from TRBV10-3 and TRBJ2-5; TRBD2 might be the D (5 bases). The CDR3 is 13 residues long. CDR1 and CDR2 (germline): ENHRY, SYGVKD. V lost 3 bases to trimming and J lost 7 bases, with 12 bases between them. In DNA, the CDR3 is TGTGCCATCAGTGACGAGGGAATTGGGACCCAGTACTTC. Its protein product is CAISDEGIGTQYF.

This chain joins TRBV3-1 (or the pseudogene TRBV3-2) and TRBJ1-2; the match to TRBD1 covers 7 bases. The J segment lost 9 bases and the V segment lost 3 bases, leaving 7 bases of the junction unmatched. This CDR3 is 13 amino acids long. The V gene's germline CDR1 is LGHDT and CDR2 YNNKEL (reference sequence). DNA for the CDR3: TGTGCCAGCAGCCACGACAGGGCGAGCAGCTACACCTTC. Translating it yields CASSHDRASSYTF.

The rearrangement links TRBV2 to TRBJ1-2, with TRBD1 as a possible D gene (6 bases). This CDR3 is built from 15 residues. V dropped 4 bases and J dropped 5 bases, with 17 bases sitting between them. CDR1 and CDR2 from the germline V gene are SNHLY and FYNNEI. CDR3 nucleotides: TGTGCCAGCAGTGGGGGGGGGCGCCTTGGGTATGGCTACACCTTC. Protein sequence: CASSGGGRLGYGYTF.

The chain has TRBV3-1 (or the pseudogene TRBV3-2) and TRBJ2-5, with D unresolved. Trimming shortened V by 4 bases and J by 3 bases, and 3 bases separated the two germline ends. This CDR3 spans 11 amino acids. The germline V gene has CDR1 LGHDT and CDR2 YNNKEL (reference sequence). For the CDR3, the DNA is TGTGCCAGCAGCCCAGAAGAGACCCAGTACTTC. As protein: CASSPEETQYF.

This clone was detected only a few times. The chain joins TRBV4-1 to TRBJ1-5, with 12 bases identical to TRBD1. V lost 4 bases, J lost 5 bases, and 3 bases stayed unmatched. Per germline, CDR1 MGHRA and CDR2 YSYEKL. The CDR3 spans 15 residues. The CDR3 protein is CASSPGQGAYQPQHF. As DNA, the CDR3 is TGCGCCAGCAGCCCGGGACAGGGGGCCTATCAGCCCCAGCATTTT.

The rearrangement joins TRBV4-3 to TRBJ2-7, with 7 positions matching TRBD1. The CDR3 runs 22 residues. The trim removed 0 bases at V and 6 bases at J, leaving 29 bases unmatched. Looked up from germline, CDR1 is LGHNA and CDR2 is YSLEER. In DNA, the CDR3 is TGCGCCAGCAGCCAAGATGTCCAGGGGGTTAAGGATATCCATCCCGGCCTTCCCGAGCAGTACTTC. Translating gives CASSQDVQGVKDIHPGLPEQYF.

The chain links TRBV19 to TRBJ1-5, with TRBD1 identical over 7 bases. The CDR3 is 15 residues long. In germline, CDR1 is LNHDA, CDR2 SQIVND (reference sequence). V trimming: 4 bases; J trimming: 9 bases; junction bases outside the gene matches: 12. CDR3 coding DNA: TGTGCCAGTAGTACCGTGACAGGGACTTGGGGGCCCCAGCATTTT. Translating it yields CASSTVTGTWGPQHF.

This chain links TRBV3-1 (or the pseudogene TRBV3-2) with TRBJ2-7; 10 bases fit TRBD1. The junction had 4 bases not matched to a gene; V was cut back by 6 bases and J by 5 bases. The germline V gene encodes CDR1 LGHDT and CDR2 YNNKEL (reference sequence). The CDR3 is made up of 13 amino acids. The CDR3 DNA reads as TGTGCCAGCAGGGGGGACAGGGGAGACGAGCAGTACTTC. This translates into CASRGDRGDEQYF.

The chain joins TRBV28 to TRBJ1-2; D is ambiguous. The CDR3 length is 15 residues. Trimming took 5 bases from V and 0 from J, leaving 13 bases between them. Germline V gene lookup returns CDR1 MDHEN and CDR2 SYDVKM. The CDR3 is CASSGGWGANYGYTF. The DNA of the CDR3 is TGTGCCAGCAGTGGTGGATGGGGAGCTAACTATGGCTACACCTTC.

The chain joins TRBV4-2 to TRBJ2-1; tentatively, D is TRBD2 (5 bases). Trimming pared 11 bases from V and 2 bases from J, leaving 19 bases between. Germline CDR1 LGHNA, CDR2 YNFKEQ. The CDR3 extends over 15 amino acids. CDR3 nucleotide sequence: TGTGCCTCGGGATCGACCGGGATGGCCTACAATGAGCAGTTCTTC. It is translated as CASGSTGMAYNEQFF.

The chain carries TRBV19 and TRBJ2-3; TRBD2 is a possible D gene (8 bases). The V and J ends lost 3 bases and 3 bases respectively, with 19 bases between them. The CDR3 has 17 amino acids. CDR1 is LNHDA and CDR2 is SQIVND in the germline V gene (reference sequence). DNA for the CDR3: TGTGCCAGTAGTATTGCCAGGGGGACTAGTCGTACAGATACGCAGTATTTT. The encoded protein is CASSIARGTSRTDTQYF.